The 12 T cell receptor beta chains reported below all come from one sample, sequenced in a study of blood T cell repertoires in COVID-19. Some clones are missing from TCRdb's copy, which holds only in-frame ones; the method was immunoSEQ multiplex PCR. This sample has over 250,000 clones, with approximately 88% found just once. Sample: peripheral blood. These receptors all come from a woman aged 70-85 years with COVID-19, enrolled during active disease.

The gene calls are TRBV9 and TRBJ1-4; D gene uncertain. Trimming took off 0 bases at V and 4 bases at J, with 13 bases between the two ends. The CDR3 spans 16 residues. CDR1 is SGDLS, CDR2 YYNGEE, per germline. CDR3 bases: TGTGCCAGCAGCGTAGTAACAAAGGAGGATAATGAAAAACTGTTTTTT. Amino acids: CASSVVTKEDNEKLFF.

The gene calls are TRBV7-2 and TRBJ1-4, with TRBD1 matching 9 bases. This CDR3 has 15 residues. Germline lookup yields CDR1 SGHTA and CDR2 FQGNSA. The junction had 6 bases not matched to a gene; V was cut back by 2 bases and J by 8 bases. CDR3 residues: CASSLRGTGHEKLFF. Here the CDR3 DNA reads TGTGCCAGCAGCTTAAGAGGGACAGGGCACGAAAAACTGTTTTTT.

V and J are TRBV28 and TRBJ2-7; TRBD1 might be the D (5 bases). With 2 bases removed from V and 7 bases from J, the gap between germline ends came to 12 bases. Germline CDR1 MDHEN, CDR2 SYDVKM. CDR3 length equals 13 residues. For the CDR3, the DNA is TGTGCCAGCAGTTTACTCTACAGGTCGGAGCAGTACTTC. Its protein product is CASSLLYRSEQYF.

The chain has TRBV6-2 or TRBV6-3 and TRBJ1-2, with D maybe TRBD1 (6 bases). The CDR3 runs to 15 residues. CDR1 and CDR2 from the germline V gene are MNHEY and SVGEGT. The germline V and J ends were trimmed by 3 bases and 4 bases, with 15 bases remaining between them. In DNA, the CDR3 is TGTGCCAGCAGTTATTGGCGGGGGCGCGGCTATGGCTACACCTTC. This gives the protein CASSYWRGRGYGYTF.

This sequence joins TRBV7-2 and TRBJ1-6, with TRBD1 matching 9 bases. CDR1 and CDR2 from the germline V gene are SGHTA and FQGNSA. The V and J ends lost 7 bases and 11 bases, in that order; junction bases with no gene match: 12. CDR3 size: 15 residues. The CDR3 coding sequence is TGTGCCAGCACCCGGGACCGGGACAGGGCAACACCCCTCCACTTT. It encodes CASTRDRDRATPLHF.

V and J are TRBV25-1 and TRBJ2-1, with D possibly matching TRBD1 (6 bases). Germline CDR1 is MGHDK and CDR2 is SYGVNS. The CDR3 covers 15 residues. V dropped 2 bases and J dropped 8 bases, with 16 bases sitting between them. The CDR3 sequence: CASSERQGSWYEQFF. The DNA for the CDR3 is TGTGCCAGCAGTGAAAGGCAGGGGTCCTGGTATGAGCAGTTCTTC.

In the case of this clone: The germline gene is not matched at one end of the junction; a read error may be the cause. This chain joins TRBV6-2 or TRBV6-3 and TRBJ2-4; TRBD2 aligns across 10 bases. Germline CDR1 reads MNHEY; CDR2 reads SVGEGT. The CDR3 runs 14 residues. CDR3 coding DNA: TGTGCCAGCAGCCCCACTCTCGCACTAGCGGGAATATTCTTC. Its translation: CASSPTLALAGIFF.

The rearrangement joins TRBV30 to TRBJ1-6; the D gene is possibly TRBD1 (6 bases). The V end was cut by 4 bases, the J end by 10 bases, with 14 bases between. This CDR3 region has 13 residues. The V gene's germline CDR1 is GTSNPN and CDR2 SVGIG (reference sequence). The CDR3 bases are TGTGCCTGGACTTCAGGGGAATACTCACCCCTCCACTTT. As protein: CAWTSGEYSPLHF.

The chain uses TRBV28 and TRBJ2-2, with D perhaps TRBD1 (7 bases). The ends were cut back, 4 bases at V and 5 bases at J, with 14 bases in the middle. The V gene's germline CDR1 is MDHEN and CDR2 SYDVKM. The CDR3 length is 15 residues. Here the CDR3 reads CASSYTGAGTGELFF. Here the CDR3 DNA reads TGTGCCAGCAGTTACACAGGGGCGGGAACCGGGGAGCTGTTTTTT.

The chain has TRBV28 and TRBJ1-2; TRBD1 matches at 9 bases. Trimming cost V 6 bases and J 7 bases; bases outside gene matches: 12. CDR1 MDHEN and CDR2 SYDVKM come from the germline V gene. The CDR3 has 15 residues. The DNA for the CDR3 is TGTGCCAGCAGGGAAAACAGGGGGCTTTACGGTGGCTACACCTTC. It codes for CASRENRGLYGGYTF.

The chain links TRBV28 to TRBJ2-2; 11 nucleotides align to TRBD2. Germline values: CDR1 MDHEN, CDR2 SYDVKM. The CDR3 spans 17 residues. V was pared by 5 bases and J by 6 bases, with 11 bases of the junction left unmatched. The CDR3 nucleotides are TGTGCCAGCAGTCAACCGGGACTAGCGGTCCAATCCGGGGAGCTGTTTTTT. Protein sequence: CASSQPGLAVQSGELFF.

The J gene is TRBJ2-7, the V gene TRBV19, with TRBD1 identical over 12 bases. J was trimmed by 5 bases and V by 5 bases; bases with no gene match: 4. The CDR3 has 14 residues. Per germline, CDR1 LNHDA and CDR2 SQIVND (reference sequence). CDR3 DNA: TGTGCCAGTAGTGAGGGACAGGGGGCTGACGAGCAGTACTTC. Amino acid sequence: CASSEGQGADEQYF.